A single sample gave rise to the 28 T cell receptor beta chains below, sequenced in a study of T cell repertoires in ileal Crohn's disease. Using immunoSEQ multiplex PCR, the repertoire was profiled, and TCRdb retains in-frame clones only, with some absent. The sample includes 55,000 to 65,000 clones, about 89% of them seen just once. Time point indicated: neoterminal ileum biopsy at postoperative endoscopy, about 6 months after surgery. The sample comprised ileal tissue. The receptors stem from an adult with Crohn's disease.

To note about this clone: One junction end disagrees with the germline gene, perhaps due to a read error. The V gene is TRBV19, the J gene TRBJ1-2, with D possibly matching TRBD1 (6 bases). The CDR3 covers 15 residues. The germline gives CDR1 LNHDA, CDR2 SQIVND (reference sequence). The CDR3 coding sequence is TGTGCCAGTATGCCCGGACAGCCTGCTAACTATGGCTGCACCTTC. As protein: CASMPGQPANYGCTF.

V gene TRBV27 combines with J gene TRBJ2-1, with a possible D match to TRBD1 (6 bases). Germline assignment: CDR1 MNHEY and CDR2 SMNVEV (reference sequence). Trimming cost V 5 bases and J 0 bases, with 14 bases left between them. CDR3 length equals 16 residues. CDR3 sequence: CASSPDPGHSYNEQFF. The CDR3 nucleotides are TGTGCCAGCAGTCCAGATCCGGGACACTCCTACAATGAGCAGTTCTTC.

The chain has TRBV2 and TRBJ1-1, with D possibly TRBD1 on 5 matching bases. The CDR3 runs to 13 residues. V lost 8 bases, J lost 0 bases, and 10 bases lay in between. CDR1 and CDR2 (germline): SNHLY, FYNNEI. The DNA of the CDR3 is TGTGCCAGCCAGACAGAGATGAACACTGAAGCTTTCTTT. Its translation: CASQTEMNTEAFF.

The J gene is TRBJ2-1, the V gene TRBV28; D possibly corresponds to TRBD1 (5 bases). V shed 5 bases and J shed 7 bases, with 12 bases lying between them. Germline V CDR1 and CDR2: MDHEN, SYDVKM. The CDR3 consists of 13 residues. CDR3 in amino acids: CASSGAPKNEQFF. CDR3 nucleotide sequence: TGTGCCAGCAGTGGGGCGCCTAAGAATGAGCAGTTCTTC.

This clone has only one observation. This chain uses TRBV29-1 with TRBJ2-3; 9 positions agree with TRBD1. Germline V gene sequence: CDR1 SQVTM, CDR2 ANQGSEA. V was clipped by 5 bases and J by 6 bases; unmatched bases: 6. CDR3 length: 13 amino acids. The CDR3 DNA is TGCAGCGTTAGAGGGACAGGGACCGATACGCAGTATTTT. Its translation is CSVRGTGTDTQYF.

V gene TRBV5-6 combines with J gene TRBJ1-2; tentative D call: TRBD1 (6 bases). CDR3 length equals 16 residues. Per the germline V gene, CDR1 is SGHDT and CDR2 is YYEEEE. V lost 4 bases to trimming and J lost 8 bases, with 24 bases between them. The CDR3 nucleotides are TGTGCCAGCAGCAATATTATACGGGACAACAAGAGGGGCTACACCTTC. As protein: CASSNIIRDNKRGYTF.

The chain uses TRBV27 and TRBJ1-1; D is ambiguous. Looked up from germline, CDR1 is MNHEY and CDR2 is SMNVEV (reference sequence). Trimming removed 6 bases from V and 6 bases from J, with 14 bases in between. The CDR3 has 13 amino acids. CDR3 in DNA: TGTGCCAGCAGGGCCGGGAGAGGAGCTGAAGCTTTCTTT. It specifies CASRAGRGAEAFF.

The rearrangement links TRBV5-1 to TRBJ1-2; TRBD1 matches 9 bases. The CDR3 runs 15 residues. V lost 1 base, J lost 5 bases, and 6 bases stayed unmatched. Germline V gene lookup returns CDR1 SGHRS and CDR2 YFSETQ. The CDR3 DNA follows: TGCGCCAGCAGCTTGAGGACAGGGGACAGGTATGGCTACACCTTC. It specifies CASSLRTGDRYGYTF.

As DNA, the CDR3 is TGTGCCACCAGCAGTCGCTCTGGAAACACCATATATTTT. This encodes CATSSRSGNTIYF. This rearrangement joins TRBV15 to TRBJ1-3, with no clear D. CDR1 and CDR2 from the germline V gene are LNHNV and YYDKDF (reference sequence). This CDR3 is 13 amino acids long. Trimming shortened V by 3 bases and J by 0 bases, and 3 bases separated the two germline ends.

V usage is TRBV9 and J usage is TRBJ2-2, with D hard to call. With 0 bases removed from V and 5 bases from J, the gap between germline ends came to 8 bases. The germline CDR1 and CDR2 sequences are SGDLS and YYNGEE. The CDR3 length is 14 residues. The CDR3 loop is CASSVGAWTGELFF. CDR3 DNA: TGTGCCAGCAGCGTAGGGGCTTGGACCGGGGAGCTGTTTTTT. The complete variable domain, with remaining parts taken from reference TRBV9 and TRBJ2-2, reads DSGVTQTPKHLITATGQRVTLRCSPRSGDLSVYWYQQSLDQGLQFLIQYYNGEERAKGNILERFSAQQFPDLHSELNLSSLELGDSALYFCASSVGAWTGELFFGEGSRLTVL.

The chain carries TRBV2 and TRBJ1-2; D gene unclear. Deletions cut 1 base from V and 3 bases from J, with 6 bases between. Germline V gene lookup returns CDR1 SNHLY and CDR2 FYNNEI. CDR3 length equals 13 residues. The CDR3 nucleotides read TGTGCCAGCAGTGAAGACCGGGACTATGGCTACACCTTC. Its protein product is CASSEDRDYGYTF. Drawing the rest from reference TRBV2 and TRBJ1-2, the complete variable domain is EPEVTQTPSHQVTQMGQEVILRCVPISNHLYFYWYRQILGQKVEFLVSFYNNEISEKSEIFDDQFSVERPDGSNFTLKIRSTKLEDSAMYFCASSEDRDYGYTFGSGTRLTVV.

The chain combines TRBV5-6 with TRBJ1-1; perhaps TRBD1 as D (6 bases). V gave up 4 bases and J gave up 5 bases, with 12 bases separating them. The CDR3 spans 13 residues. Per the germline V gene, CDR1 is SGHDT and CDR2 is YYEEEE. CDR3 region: CASSGGQRTEAFF. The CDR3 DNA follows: TGTGCCAGCAGCGGTGGACAGAGGACTGAAGCTTTCTTT.

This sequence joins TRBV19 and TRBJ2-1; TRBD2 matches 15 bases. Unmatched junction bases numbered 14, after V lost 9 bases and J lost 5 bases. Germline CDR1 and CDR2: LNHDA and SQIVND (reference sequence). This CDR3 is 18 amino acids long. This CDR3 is CASRVTGTSGRTNNEQFF. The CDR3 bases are TGTGCCAGCCGGGTAACAGGGACTAGCGGGAGGACTAACAATGAGCAGTTCTTC.

This CDR3 reads CASRRQSDNYGYTF. The CDR3 DNA reads as TGCGCCAGCCGGAGGCAGTCGGATAACTATGGCTACACCTTC. The rearrangement uses TRBV5-1 and TRBJ1-2; D not resolved. CDR1 SGHRS and CDR2 YFSETQ come from the germline V gene. V lost 7 bases to trimming and J lost 1 base, with 14 bases between them. The CDR3 has 14 residues.

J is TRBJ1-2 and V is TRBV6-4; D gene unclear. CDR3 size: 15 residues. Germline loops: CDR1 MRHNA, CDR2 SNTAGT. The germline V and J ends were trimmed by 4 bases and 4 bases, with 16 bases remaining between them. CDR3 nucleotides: TGTGCCAGCAGTGTCGTCACGGGTTATGCCTATGGCTACACCTTC. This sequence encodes CASSVVTGYAYGYTF.

CDR3 loop: CASSILRQGVLQPQHF. CDR3 nucleotides: TGTGCCAGTAGTATATTGAGGCAGGGGGTACTTCAGCCCCAGCATTTT. V gene TRBV19 combines with J gene TRBJ1-5; 7 nucleotides agree with TRBD1. Germline assignment: CDR1 LNHDA and CDR2 SQIVND (reference sequence). This CDR3 has 16 residues. Trimming took 2 bases from V and 6 from J; bases not matched to a gene: 10.

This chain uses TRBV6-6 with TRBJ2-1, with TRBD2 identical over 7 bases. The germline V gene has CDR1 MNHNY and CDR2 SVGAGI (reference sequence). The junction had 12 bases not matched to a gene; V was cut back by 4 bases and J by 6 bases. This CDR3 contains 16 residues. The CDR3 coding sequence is TGTGCCAGCAGTTTTGGGAGGCGGGAGCCTTTCAATGAGCAGTTCTTC. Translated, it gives CASSFGRREPFNEQFF.

CDR3 residues: CASSVGDGRASDTQYF. In DNA form, the CDR3 reads TGTGCCAGCAGCGTAGGTGACGGGAGGGCCTCAGATACGCAGTATTTT. The chain has TRBV9 and TRBJ2-3, with 8 positions matching TRBD2. From germline, CDR1 is SGDLS and CDR2 YYNGEE. Losses at the gene ends were 0 bases for V and 4 bases for J; bases not matched to a gene: 7. The CDR3 has 16 residues.

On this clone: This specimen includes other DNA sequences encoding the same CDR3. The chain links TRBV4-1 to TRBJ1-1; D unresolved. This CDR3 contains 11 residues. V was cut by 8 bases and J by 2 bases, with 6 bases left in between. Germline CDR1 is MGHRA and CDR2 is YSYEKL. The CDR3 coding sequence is TGCGCCAGCGGAGGAAACACTGAAGCTTTCTTT. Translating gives CASGGNTEAFF.

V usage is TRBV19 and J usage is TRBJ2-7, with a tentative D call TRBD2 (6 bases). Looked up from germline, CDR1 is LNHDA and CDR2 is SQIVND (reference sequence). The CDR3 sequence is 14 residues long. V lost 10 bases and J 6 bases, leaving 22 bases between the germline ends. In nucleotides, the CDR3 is TGTGCCACCGGACTGAGCGGCGGGGCGAGCGAGCAGTACTTC. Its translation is CATGLSGGASEQYF.

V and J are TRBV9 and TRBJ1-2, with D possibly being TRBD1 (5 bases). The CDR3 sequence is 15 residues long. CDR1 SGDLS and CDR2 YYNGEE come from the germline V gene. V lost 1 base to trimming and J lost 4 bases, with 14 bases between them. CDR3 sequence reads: CASSVQTGETYGYTF. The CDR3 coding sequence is TGTGCCAGCAGCGTACAAACAGGCGAAACCTATGGCTACACCTTC.

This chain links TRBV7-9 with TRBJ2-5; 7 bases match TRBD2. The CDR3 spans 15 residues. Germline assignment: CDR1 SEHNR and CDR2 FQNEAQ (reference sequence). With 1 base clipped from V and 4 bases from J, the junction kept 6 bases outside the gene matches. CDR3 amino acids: CASSLVGERGETQYF. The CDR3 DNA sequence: TGTGCCAGCAGCTTAGTCGGAGAGCGGGGAGAGACCCAGTACTTC.

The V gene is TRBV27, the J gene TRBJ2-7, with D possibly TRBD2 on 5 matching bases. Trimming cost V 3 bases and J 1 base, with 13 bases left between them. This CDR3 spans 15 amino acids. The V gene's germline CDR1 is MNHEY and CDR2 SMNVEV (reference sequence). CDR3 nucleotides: TGTGCCAGCAGTTTGGAGACGAGGGCATCCTACGAGCAGTACTTC. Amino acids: CASSLETRASYEQYF.

The CDR3 bases are TGTGCCAGCAGTTCTCCCGTGGACAGGGTTCGCTATGGCTACACCTTC. This encodes CASSSPVDRVRYGYTF. This chain uses TRBV28 with TRBJ1-2, with 8 bases aligning to TRBD1. The CDR3 is 16 residues long. Germline trimming cut 4 bases from V and 4 bases from J; bases unmatched to any gene: 11. Germline loops: CDR1 MDHEN, CDR2 SYDVKM.

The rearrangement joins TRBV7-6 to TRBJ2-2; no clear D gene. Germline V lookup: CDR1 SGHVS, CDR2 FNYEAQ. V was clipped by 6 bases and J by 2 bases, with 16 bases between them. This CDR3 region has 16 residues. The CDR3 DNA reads TGTGCCAGCAGTCCTTTTAACCACCTAAACACCGGGGAGCTGTTTTTT. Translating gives CASSPFNHLNTGELFF.

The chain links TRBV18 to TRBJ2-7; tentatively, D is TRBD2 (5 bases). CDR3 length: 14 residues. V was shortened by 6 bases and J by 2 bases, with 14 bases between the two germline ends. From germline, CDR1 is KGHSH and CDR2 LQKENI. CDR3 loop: CASSPTGNAYEQYF. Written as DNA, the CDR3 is TGTGCCAGCTCCCCAACGGGGAATGCCTACGAGCAGTACTTC. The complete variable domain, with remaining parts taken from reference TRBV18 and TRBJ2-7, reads NAGVMQNPRHLVRRRGQEARLRCSPMKGHSHVYWYRQLPEEGLKFMVYLQKENIIDESGMPKERFSAEFPKEGPSILRIQQVVRGDSAAYFCASSPTGNAYEQYFGPGTRLTVT.

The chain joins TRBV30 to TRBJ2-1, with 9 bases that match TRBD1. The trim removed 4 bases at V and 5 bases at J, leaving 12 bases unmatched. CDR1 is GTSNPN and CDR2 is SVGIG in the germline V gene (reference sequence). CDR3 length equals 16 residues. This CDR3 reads CAWIPGQGRANNEQFF. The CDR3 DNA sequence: TGTGCCTGGATCCCGGGACAGGGAAGAGCGAACAATGAGCAGTTCTTC.

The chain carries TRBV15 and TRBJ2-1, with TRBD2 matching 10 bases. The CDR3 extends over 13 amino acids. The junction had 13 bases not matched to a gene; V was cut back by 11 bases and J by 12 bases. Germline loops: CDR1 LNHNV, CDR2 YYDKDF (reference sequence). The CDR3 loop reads CAASSGGLLRQFF. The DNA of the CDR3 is TGTGCCGCGAGTAGCGGGGGGCTACTGAGGCAGTTCTTC.